This TCR beta chain was sequenced for a study of blood T cell repertoires in COVID-19. Across the study: Sites in the United States, Italy and Spain provided acute and convalescent COVID-19 samples. PBMCs, B-cell-depleted T cells, or T cells were the source of the cDNA or gDNA that made up the material.

Participants reported their clinical history, and cohort assignment relied on those reports. Assay used: immunoSEQ multiplex PCR; TCRdb lists only in-frame clones, some missing. The sample has about 250,000 clones, 85% seen once; the top ten hold around 10%. The CDR3 extends over 18 amino acids. Unmatched junction bases numbered 3, after V lost 0 bases and J lost 0 bases. Germline V lookup: CDR1 SGDLS, CDR2 YYNGEE. This sequence joins TRBV9 and TRBJ2-6; 10 bases map to TRBD1. This TCR was recovered from a woman aged 50 to 60 with acute COVID-19. Material for sequencing was PBMCs or T cells enriched from blood (not recorded which). The CDR3 here is CASSVEDRGNSGANVLTF. CDR3 nucleotides: TGTGCCAGCAGCGTAGAGGACAGGGGGAACTCTGGGGCCAACGTCCTGACTTTC.